A single sample is the source of the 10 T cell receptor beta chains below, sequenced in a study of hypomethylating agent response in myelodysplastic syndrome. TCRdb's table, derived via immunoSEQ multiplex PCR, lists solely in-frame clones and lacks some. The sample shows some 3,700 clones, about 87% of them seen only once. The specimen comprised bone marrow, sampled before or after starting hypomethylating agent treatment for myelodysplastic syndrome (not recorded which). These receptors were taken from a human donor with myelodysplastic syndrome.

The chain has TRBV6-4 and TRBJ2-3; 10 nucleotides align to TRBD1. Germline V CDR1 and CDR2: MRHNA, SNTAGT. V trimming: 3 bases; J trimming: 4 bases; junction bases outside the gene matches: 7. This CDR3 is built from 16 residues. For the CDR3, the DNA is TGTGCCAGCAGTGATCTTCCCGGGACAGGGGCAGATACGCAGTATTTT. Translated: CASSDLPGTGADTQYF.

The chain couples TRBV5-6 to TRBJ1-2; D remains unclear. The CDR3 sequence is 15 residues long. V was clipped by 6 bases and J by 8 bases, with 23 bases between them. CDR1 is SGHDT and CDR2 is YYEEEE in the germline V gene. In nucleotides, the CDR3 is TGTGCCAGCACCCCGGATGGACGGTATATTTTGGGCTACACCTTC. This gives the protein CASTPDGRYILGYTF. The whole variable domain, filled in from reference TRBV5-6 and TRBJ1-2, reads DAGVTQSPTHLIKTRGQQVTLRCSPKSGHDTVSWYQQALGQGPQFIFQYYEEEERQRGNFPDRFSGHQFPNYSSELNVNALLLGDSALYLCASTPDGRYILGYTFGSGTRLTVV.

This CDR3 is CASTGGQLNQPQHF. The CDR3 region has the DNA TGTGCCAGTACTGGGGGACAGTTAAATCAGCCCCAGCATTTT. The rearrangement joins TRBV19 to TRBJ1-5; TRBD1 matches 7 bases. The ends lost 7 bases at V and 4 bases at J; junction bases unmatched: 7. Looked up from germline, CDR1 is LNHDA and CDR2 is SQIVND (reference sequence). The CDR3 contains 14 residues. Drawing the rest from reference TRBV19 and TRBJ1-5, the complete variable domain is DGGITQSPKYLFRKEGQNVTLSCEQNLNHDAMYWYRQDPGQGLRLIYYSQIVNDFQKGDIAEGYSVSREKKESFPLTVTSAQKNPTAFYLCASTGGQLNQPQHFGDGTRLSIL.

The chain combines TRBV7-9 with TRBJ1-6; 12 bases map to TRBD1. Germline assignment: CDR1 SEHNR and CDR2 FQNEAQ (reference sequence). The CDR3 length is 16 residues. V gave up 1 base and J gave up 10 bases; unmatched junction bases: 5. CDR3 region: CASSLGDRGRGSPLHF. CDR3 nucleotide sequence: TGTGCCAGCAGCTTAGGGGACAGGGGGCGCGGGTCACCCCTCCACTTT.

This clone was detected a few times. The rearrangement uses TRBV2 and TRBJ1-3, with 8 bases aligning to TRBD1. V lost 7 bases to trimming and J lost 0 bases; unmatched junction nucleotides: 11. The length of the CDR3 is 17 residues. Germline CDR1 SNHLY, CDR2 FYNNEI. This chain's CDR3 is CASNPWTGTSSGNTIYF. CDR3 nucleotides: TGTGCCAGCAACCCCTGGACAGGGACGAGCTCTGGAAACACCATATATTTT.

The rearrangement links TRBV19 to TRBJ2-3; the D gene could be TRBD1 or TRBD2 (5 bases each). Trimming pared 5 bases from V and 8 bases from J, leaving 14 bases between. There are 13 residues in the CDR3. Germline assignment: CDR1 LNHDA and CDR2 SQIVND (reference sequence). CDR3 nucleotides: TGTGCCAGTAGTGAAGGGACCGGTGGTACGCAGTATTTT. Protein product: CASSEGTGGTQYF.

The rearrangement uses TRBV7-2 and TRBJ2-7; 7 bases fit TRBD2. CDR1 and CDR2 from the germline V gene are SGHTA and FQGNSA. V was pared by 1 base and J by 9 bases, with 18 bases of the junction left unmatched. CDR3 length equals 17 residues. The CDR3 DNA is TGTGCCAGCAGCTTAGGGGGGGGTGCTAGCGGAGGGTCCGGGCAGTACTTC. It encodes CASSLGGGASGGSGQYF.

This clone was counted only a few times. The V call is TRBV7-2, the J call TRBJ1-5; possibly TRBD1 for D (5 bases). Per the germline V gene, CDR1 is SGHTA and CDR2 is FQGNSA. Trimming pared 6 bases from V and 5 bases from J, leaving 11 bases between. The CDR3 sequence is 13 residues long. The CDR3 DNA reads as TGTGCCAGCAGGGAGGGACCAGATCAGCCCCAGCATTTT. The encoded protein is CASREGPDQPQHF.

This clone was seen a single time. The rearrangement uses TRBV5-1 and TRBJ2-7; possibly TRBD1 for D (5 bases). The CDR3 contains 14 residues. Germline CDR1 is SGHRS and CDR2 is YFSETQ. V lost 5 bases and J lost 0, with 12 bases in between. CDR3 loop: CASRGAWGSYEQYF. CDR3 sequence (DNA): TGCGCCAGCAGAGGGGCTTGGGGCTCCTACGAGCAGTACTTC.

The chain is built from TRBV6-1 and TRBJ1-4; TRBD1 is a possible D gene (5 bases). Germline CDR1 reads MNHNS; CDR2 reads SASEGT. The CDR3 totals 14 residues. V was pared by 8 bases and J by 0 bases, with 10 bases between. The CDR3, as DNA: TGTGCCAGCGGCAGACAGACAACTAATGAAAAACTGTTTTTT. The encoded protein is CASGRQTTNEKLFF.